This passage covers 22 T cell receptor beta chains from one sample sequenced in a study of blood T cells in healthy people across ages. It was with a sample-barcoded 5' primer and a J-beta primer mix that a second PCR of about 6 to 12 cycles was run. TCRdb reprocessed the 5' RACE reads with MiXCR, giving one entry per CDR3 protein. The repertoire holds around 400,000 distinct CDR3 sequences, approximately 52% seen once, with roughly 51% in the top ten. The specimen was blood. These TCRs come from a man between 60 and 75 years old in good health.

This clonotype turned up a few times. The chain links TRBV3-1 to TRBJ2-3; D may correspond to TRBD1 or TRBD2 (5 bases each). The CDR3 consists of 14 residues. The germline gives CDR1 LGHDT, CDR2 YNNKEL (reference sequence). Deletions cut 6 bases from V and 4 bases from J, with 14 bases between. The CDR3 coding sequence is TGTGCCAGCAGTAATACAGGTAGCGCAGATACGCAGTATTTT. It encodes CASSNTGSADTQYF.

The rearrangement links TRBV6-4 to TRBJ2-3; unclear D gene. Trimming took off 0 bases at V and 0 bases at J, with 4 bases between the two ends. The CDR3 totals 14 residues. Germline CDR1 and CDR2: MRHNA and SNTAGT. CDR3 in amino acids: CASSDSDSTDTQYF. The CDR3 DNA follows: TGTGCCAGCAGTGACTCGGACAGCACAGATACGCAGTATTTT.

This CDR3 reads CASSSGQGARVQYF. CDR3 bases: TGTGCCAGCAGCTCCGGACAGGGGGCGCGGGTGCAGTACTTC. The chain carries TRBV7-9 and TRBJ2-4, with 11 bases matching TRBD1. V lost 4 bases and J lost 13; bases outside the gene matches: 9. Germline CDR1 reads SEHNR; CDR2 reads FQNEAQ (reference sequence). This CDR3 spans 14 amino acids.

This sequence joins TRBV7-2 and TRBJ2-1, with a possible D match to TRBD2 (7 bases). CDR1 and CDR2 (germline): SGHTA, FQGNSA. V was trimmed by 4 bases and J by 7 bases, leaving 14 bases between them. This CDR3 is built from 14 residues. CDR3 sequence: CASSYGGALNEQFF. In DNA, the CDR3 is TGTGCCAGCAGCTATGGGGGGGCCTTAAATGAGCAGTTCTTC.

In this sample, this clonotype turned up once. The V and J genes are TRBV7-9 and TRBJ2-1; TRBD2 agrees at 11 bases. With V trimmed by 5 bases and J by 9 bases, 6 bases remained unmatched. The CDR3 is 14 residues long. Germline CDR1 is SEHNR and CDR2 is FQNEAQ (reference sequence). DNA of the CDR3: TGTGCCAGCAGCCCAGAAGGACTAGCGGGTGAGCAGTTCTTC. It specifies CASSPEGLAGEQFF.

The chain couples TRBV29-1 to TRBJ2-1; either TRBD1 or TRBD2 may supply D (5 bases each). This CDR3 comprises 15 residues. Germline V gene sequence: CDR1 SQVTM, CDR2 ANQGSEA. Trimming pared 4 bases from V and 2 bases from J, leaving 15 bases between. The CDR3 nucleotides are TGCAGCGTTGTGCACCGGGGCAGGCCCTACAATGAGCAGTTCTTC. Residues: CSVVHRGRPYNEQFF.

The chain combines TRBV9 with TRBJ1-2; TRBD1 matches 7 bases. Germline loops: CDR1 SGDLS, CDR2 YYNGEE. With V trimmed by 0 bases and J by 5 bases, 7 bases remained unmatched. The CDR3 totals 15 residues. The CDR3 DNA follows: TGTGCCAGCAGCGTAGGGAGGACAGGTTCGTATGGCTACACCTTC. Amino acid sequence: CASSVGRTGSYGYTF. The variable domain in full, completed from reference TRBV9 and TRBJ1-2, reads DSGVTQTPKHLITATGQRVTLRCSPRSGDLSVYWYQQSLDQGLQFLIQYYNGEERAKGNILERFSAQQFPDLHSELNLSSLELGDSALYFCASSVGRTGSYGYTFGSGTRLTVV.

Note on this clonotype: One junction end does not reproduce the germline sequence, and a read error may be involved. This chain's CDR3 is CASLRGGQGTQYF. DNA for the CDR3: TGTGCCAGCTTAAGGGGGGGGCAAGGGACCCAGTACTTC. This rearrangement joins TRBV12-3 or TRBV12-4 to TRBJ2-5, with a possible D match to TRBD2 (7 bases). The CDR3 is 13 amino acids.

This chain uses TRBV29-1 with TRBJ2-1; D is undetermined. V dropped 8 bases and J dropped 13 bases, with 24 bases sitting between them. The V gene's germline CDR1 is SQVTM and CDR2 ANQGSEA. CDR3 size: 13 residues. The CDR3 sequence is CSSLGKSQETQFF. In DNA, the CDR3 is TGCAGCTCCCTGGGGAAGAGCCAAGAGACCCAGTTCTTC.

A remark on this clonotype: The junction and the germline gene differ at one end; a read error may be behind it. The chain couples TRBV10-3 to TRBJ1-2, with D possibly being TRBD1 (5 bases). The CDR3 has 13 amino acids. Germline assignment: CDR1 ENHRY and CDR2 SYGVKD. This chain's CDR3 is CAVSAQGDYGYTF. The CDR3 DNA reads as TGTGCCGTCAGTGCGCAGGGCGACTATGGCTACACCTTC.

V is TRBV29-1 and J is TRBJ2-1, with D unclear. The V and J ends lost 2 bases and 0 bases respectively, with 8 bases between them. There are 14 residues in the CDR3. Germline V gives CDR1 SQVTM, CDR2 ANQGSEA. CDR3 nucleotides: TGCAGCGTTGAAAGTCTCCTCTCCTACAATGAGCAGTTCTTC. This encodes CSVESLLSYNEQFF.

The chain is built from TRBV29-1 and TRBJ1-5; D remains ambiguous. Trimming shortened V by 4 bases and J by 4 bases, and 8 bases separated the two germline ends. Looked up from germline, CDR1 is SQVTM and CDR2 is ANQGSEA. The CDR3 runs to 12 residues. The CDR3 bases are TGCAGCGTTGGAGCGGGGAATCAGCCCCAGCATTTT. As protein: CSVGAGNQPQHF. The entire variable domain, with the rest obtained from reference TRBV29-1 and TRBJ1-5, is as follows: SAVISQKPSRDICQRGTSLTIQCQVDSQVTMMFWYRQQPGQSLTLIATANQGSEATYESGFVIDKFPISRPNLTFSTLTVSNMSPEDSSIYLCSVGAGNQPQHFGDGTRLSIL.

The chain carries TRBV30 and TRBJ1-5, with TRBD1 as a possible D gene (5 bases). CDR1 is GTSNPN and CDR2 is SVGIG in the germline V gene (reference sequence). V was trimmed by 3 bases and J by 0 bases, leaving 6 bases between them. CDR3 length: 13 amino acids. The CDR3 DNA reads as TGTGCCTGGAGCGGGACTAGCAATCAGCCCCAGCATTTT. Its translation is CAWSGTSNQPQHF.

The V and J genes are TRBV11-3 and TRBJ2-3, with 9 positions matching TRBD1. This CDR3 spans 14 amino acids. Per the germline V gene, CDR1 is SGHNT and CDR2 is YENEEA. V gave up 5 bases and J gave up 3 bases; unmatched junction bases: 3. The CDR3: CASSHRGRTDTQYF. CDR3 sequence (DNA): TGTGCCAGCAGCCACAGGGGGCGGACAGATACGCAGTATTTT.

The rearrangement uses TRBV30 and TRBJ2-4, with D perhaps TRBD2 (6 bases). Judging by the DNA end, TRBJ2-5 fits better; the J call may be wrong. CDR3 length equals 13 residues. Germline V gene lookup returns CDR1 GTSNPN and CDR2 SVGIG (reference sequence). The CDR3 DNA is TGTGCCTGGATTCCTAGCGCCCGGGAGACCCAGTACTTC. Its protein product is CAWIPSARETQYF.

This chain uses TRBV20-1 with TRBJ1-2; D ambiguous. Germline-derived CDR1 and CDR2 are DFQATT and SNEGSKA (reference sequence). Trimming took 5 bases from V and 0 from J, leaving 13 bases between them. CDR3 length: 14 amino acids. CDR3 DNA: TGCAGTGCTCTCATACACGAAGCTAACTATGGCTACACCTTC. Translating gives CSALIHEANYGYTF.

V and J are TRBV20-1 and TRBJ1-5; maybe TRBD1 (5 bases). V lost 2 bases and J lost 3, with 11 bases in between. The V gene's germline CDR1 is DFQATT and CDR2 SNEGSKA (reference sequence). There are 14 residues in the CDR3. The CDR3 nucleotides read TGCAGTGCTAGATCTAGGGGTCCCAATCAGCCCCAGCATTTT. It specifies CSARSRGPNQPQHF.

The chain recombines TRBV12-3 or TRBV12-4 with TRBJ2-1; D remains ambiguous. The CDR3 consists of 12 residues. Trimming took off 6 bases at V and 8 bases at J, with 11 bases between the two ends. The CDR3 here is CASSLLAHEQFF. The CDR3 bases are TGTGCCAGCAGCCTGCTTGCACATGAGCAGTTCTTC.

This chain uses TRBV20-1 with TRBJ2-1, with TRBD2 identical over 7 bases. CDR3 size: 14 residues. The germline V gene has CDR1 DFQATT and CDR2 SNEGSKA (reference sequence). Trimming removed 3 bases from V and 2 bases from J; junction bases left unmatched: 4. CDR3 in DNA: TGCAGTGCTAGCGGGACTAAAACCTACAATGAGCAGTTCTTC. Its protein product is CSASGTKTYNEQFF.

This clonotype was seen just once. The rearrangement links TRBV2 to TRBJ2-1; 7 bases map to TRBD2. Germline lookup yields CDR1 SNHLY and CDR2 FYNNEI. Losses at the gene ends were 5 bases for V and 15 bases for J; bases not matched to a gene: 10. The CDR3 runs to 12 residues. CDR3 sequence reads: CASSPSSSGPFF. The CDR3 bases are TGTGCCAGCAGTCCCTCTTCTAGCGGACCGTTCTTC.

This clonotype was counted a few times. The chain has TRBV9 and TRBJ2-3; 8 bases are a match to TRBD1. The CDR3 is made up of 17 amino acids. V was pared by 3 bases and J by 4 bases, with 13 bases of the junction left unmatched. CDR1 is SGDLS and CDR2 is YYNGEE in the germline V gene. The CDR3 loop is CASSAGPGQGSADTQYF. CDR3 sequence (DNA): TGTGCCAGCAGCGCCGGACCCGGACAGGGAAGCGCAGATACGCAGTATTTT. Filled out from reference TRBV9 and TRBJ2-3, the complete variable domain reads DSGVTQTPKHLITATGQRVTLRCSPRSGDLSVYWYQQSLDQGLQFLIQYYNGEERAKGNILERFSAQQFPDLHSELNLSSLELGDSALYFCASSAGPGQGSADTQYFGPGTRLTVL.

V is TRBV6-5 and J is TRBJ1-1; TRBD1 matches at 8 bases. CDR1 and CDR2 from the germline V gene are MNHEY and SVGAGI. CDR3 length equals 16 residues. Trimming cost V 8 bases and J 3 bases; bases outside gene matches: 14. The CDR3 protein is CASSRAGRGRDTEAFF. The CDR3 nucleotides are TGTGCCAGCTCAAGGGCGGGCAGGGGGCGCGACACTGAAGCTTTCTTT.